This T cell receptor beta chain was captured by sequencing in a study of T cells in localized non-small cell lung cancer. CDR1 and CDR2 (germline): MGHRA, YSYEKL. There are 18 residues in the CDR3. The ends lost 2 bases at V and 0 bases at J; junction bases unmatched: 10. This clone ranks as medium-sized. Generated by immunoSEQ multiplex PCR, the TCRdb table keeps only in-frame clones and is missing some. The sample comprises 1,600 or so clones, about 26% of which are singletons, and 12% to 15% rests with the top ten. This sequence originates from a female donor older than 55 with stage I lung adenocarcinoma. The sample in question was normal lung tissue next to the tumor, obtained before any cancer treatment. The chain employs TRBV4-1 and TRBJ1-3; 7 positions match TRBD1. The CDR3 region is CASSQKVTGTVSGNTIYF. CDR3 nucleotides: TGCGCCAGCAGCCAAAAAGTTACCGGGACAGTCTCTGGAAACACCATATATTTT.